The source of this TCR beta chain is a study of blood T cell repertoires in COVID-19. Assay: immunoSEQ multiplex PCR; the TCRdb copy retains only in-frame clones and omits some. The sample holds about 100,000 clones, about nine tenths seen once. The specimen was peripheral blood. The TCR comes from a woman between 50 and 59 years old with COVID-19, enrolled during active disease.

The CDR3 reads CASSIWAHVAYNEQFF. As DNA, the CDR3 is TGTGCCAGTAGTATATGGGCCCATGTGGCCTACAATGAGCAGTTCTTC. The chain combines TRBV19 with TRBJ2-1; no reliable D call. From germline, CDR1 is LNHDA and CDR2 SQIVND (reference sequence). This CDR3 comprises 16 residues. The V and J ends lost 2 bases and 2 bases respectively, with 13 bases between them.